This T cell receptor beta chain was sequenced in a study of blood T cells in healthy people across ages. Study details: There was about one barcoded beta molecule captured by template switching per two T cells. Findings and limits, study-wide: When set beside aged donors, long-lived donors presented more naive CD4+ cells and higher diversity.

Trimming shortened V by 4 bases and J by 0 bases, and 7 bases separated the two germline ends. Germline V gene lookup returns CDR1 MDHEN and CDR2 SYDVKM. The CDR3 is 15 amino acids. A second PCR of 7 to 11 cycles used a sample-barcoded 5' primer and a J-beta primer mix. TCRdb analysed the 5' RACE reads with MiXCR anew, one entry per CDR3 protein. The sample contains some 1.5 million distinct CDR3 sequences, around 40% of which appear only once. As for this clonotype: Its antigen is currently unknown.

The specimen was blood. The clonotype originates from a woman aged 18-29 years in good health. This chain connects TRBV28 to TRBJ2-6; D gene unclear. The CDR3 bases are TGTGCCAGCAGTTACTTCCGCTCTGGGGCCAACGTCCTGACTTTC. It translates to CASSYFRSGANVLTF. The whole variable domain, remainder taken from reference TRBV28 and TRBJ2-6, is DVKVTQSSRYLVKRTGEKVFLECVQDMDHENMFWYRQDPGLGLRLIYFSYDVKMKEKGDIPEGYSVSREKKERFSLILESASTNQTSMYLCASSYFRSGANVLTFGAGSRLTVL.